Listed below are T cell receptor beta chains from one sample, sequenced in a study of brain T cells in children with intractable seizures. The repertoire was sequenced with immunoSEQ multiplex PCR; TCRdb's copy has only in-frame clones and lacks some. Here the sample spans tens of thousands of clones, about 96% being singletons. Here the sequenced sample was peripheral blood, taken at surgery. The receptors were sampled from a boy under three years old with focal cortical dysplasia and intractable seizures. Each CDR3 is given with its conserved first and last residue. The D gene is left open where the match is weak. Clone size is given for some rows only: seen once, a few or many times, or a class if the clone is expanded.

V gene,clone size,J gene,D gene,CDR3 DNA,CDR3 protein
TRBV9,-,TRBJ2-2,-,TGTGCCAGCAGCGTAGCTTATACCGGGGAGCTGTTTTTT,CASSVAYTGELFF
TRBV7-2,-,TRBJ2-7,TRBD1,TGTGCCAGCAGCTCCGGGACAGGGGCCTACGAGCAGTACTTC,CASSSGTGAYEQYF
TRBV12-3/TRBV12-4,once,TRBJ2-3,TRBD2,TGTGCCAGCTCAGCGGGGGGCACAGATACGCAGTATTTT,CASSAGGTDTQYF
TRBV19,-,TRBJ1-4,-,TGTGCCAGTAGTGGTGTGTGGAGGTCTAATGAAAAACTGTTTTTT,CASSGVWRSNEKLFF
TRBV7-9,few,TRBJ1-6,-,TGTGCCAGCAGCTTGGGACACTCGGATTCACCCCTCCACTTT,CASSLGHSDSPLHF
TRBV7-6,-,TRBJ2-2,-,TGTGCCAGCAGCGCTGGACTGTTTACATTCACCGGGGAGCTGTTTTTT,CASSAGLFTFTGELFF
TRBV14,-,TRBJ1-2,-,TGTGCCAGCAGCCAAGACCTGACGGACTATGGCTACACCTTC,CASSQDLTDYGYTF
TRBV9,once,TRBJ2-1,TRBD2,TGTGCCAGTACCCCCGGGGGGGCCTTTACGAACACCTACAATGAGCAGTTCTTC,CASTPGGAFTNTYNEQFF
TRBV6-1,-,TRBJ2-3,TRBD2,TGTGCCAGCAGTGAATTCGTCCTAGCGGCAAACACCGCGGATACGCAGTATTTT,CASSEFVLAANTADTQYF
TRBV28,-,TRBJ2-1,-,TGTGCCAGCAGTTCATCCCTAATGGGGTGGGAGTTCTTC,CASSSSLMGWEFF
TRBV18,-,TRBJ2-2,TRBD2,TGTGCCAGCTCACTAGCGGGAAACACCGGGGAGCTGTTTTTT,CASSLAGNTGELFF
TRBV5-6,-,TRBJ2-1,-,TGTGCCAGCAGCTTTTTGGTATACCGGAGCTCCTACAATGAGCAGTTCTTC,CASSFLVYRSSYNEQFF
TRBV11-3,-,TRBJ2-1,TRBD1,TGTGCCAGGACAGGGAATGAGCAGTTCTTC,CARTGNEQFF
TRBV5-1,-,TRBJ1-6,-,TGCGCCAGCAGCTTGGGCGACAGGTTGTCACCCCTCCACTTT,CASSLGDRLSPLHF
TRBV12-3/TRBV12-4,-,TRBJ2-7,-,TGTGCCAGCAGTTTTCTGGGGCGCTACGAGCAGTACTTC,CASSFLGRYEQYF
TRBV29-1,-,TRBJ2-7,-,TGCAGCGTTGTGAAGGTCGAGGGCGAGCAGTACTTC,CSVVKVEGEQYF
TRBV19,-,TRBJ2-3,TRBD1,TGTGCCAGTAGTACGAGACAGGGTAAAGATACGCAGTATTTT,CASSTRQGKDTQYF
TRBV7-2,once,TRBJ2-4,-,TGTGCCAGCAGCTTAGATGTATCTCTAGCCAAAAACATTCAGTACTTC,CASSLDVSLAKNIQYF
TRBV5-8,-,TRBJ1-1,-,TGTGCCAGCAGCTTGAGCAAGAACACTGAAGCTTTCTTT,CASSLSKNTEAFF
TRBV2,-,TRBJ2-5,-,TGTGCCAGCGTATCTGAGACCCAGTACTTC,CASVSETQYF
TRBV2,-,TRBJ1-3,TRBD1,TGTGCCAGCGGGGGGACAGACCCTGGAAACACCATATATTTT,CASGGTDPGNTIYF
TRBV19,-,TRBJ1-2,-,TGTGCCACCAGGGACCAAATATCCTATGGCTACACCTTC,CATRDQISYGYTF
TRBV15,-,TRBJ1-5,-,TGTGCCACCAGCAGAGATTGGGGTCAGCCCCAGCATTTT,CATSRDWGQPQHF
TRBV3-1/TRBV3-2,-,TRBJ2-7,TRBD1,TGTGCCAGCAGCCAGTCCGGGACAGGGTTTGAGGCCTTC,CASSQSGTGFEAF
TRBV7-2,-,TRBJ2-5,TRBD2,TGTGCCAGCAGCGAGCACGGACTAGCGGGAGGGACTGAAGAGGAGACCCAGTACTTC,CASSEHGLAGGTEEETQYF
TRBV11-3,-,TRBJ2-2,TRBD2,TGTGCCAGCAGCCTCGGACTAGCGGAGGACACCGGGGAGCTGTTTTTT,CASSLGLAEDTGELFF
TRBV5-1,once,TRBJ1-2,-,TGCGCCAGCAGCTTGGGAGTGGACTATGGCTACACCTTC,CASSLGVDYGYTF
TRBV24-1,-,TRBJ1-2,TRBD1,TGTGCCACCAGTGATAACAGACAGGGGTATGGCTACACCTTC,CATSDNRQGYGYTF
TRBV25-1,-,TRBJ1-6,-,TGTGCCAGCACCGAGTGTCGGGGAGTGCATTCACCCCTCCACTTT,CASTECRGVHSPLHF
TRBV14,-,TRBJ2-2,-,TGTGCCAGCAGCCAAGTTACGGGGGTTGTCCCCGGGGAGCTGTTTTTT,CASSQVTGVVPGELFF
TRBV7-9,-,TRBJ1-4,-,TGTGCCAGCAGCCGCCGGGCCTCAACTAATGAAAAACTGTTTTTT,CASSRRASTNEKLFF
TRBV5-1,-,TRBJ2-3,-,TGCGCCAGCAGCTTCATGACTCCAGCAGATACGCAGTATTTT,CASSFMTPADTQYF
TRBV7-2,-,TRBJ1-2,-,TGTGCCAGCAGCTTAGGAGGGGTGGCCCCCTATGGCTACACCTTC,CASSLGGVAPYGYTF
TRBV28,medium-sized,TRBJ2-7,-,TGTGCCAGCAGTTTACGGGCTAGCTCCTACGAGCAGTACTTC,CASSLRASSYEQYF
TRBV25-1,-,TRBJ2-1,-,TGTGCCAGCAGTGAATACAGGGGAAGCCCTTACAATGAGCAGTTCTTC,CASSEYRGSPYNEQFF
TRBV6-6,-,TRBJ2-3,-,TGTGCCAGCAGTGATTCCCCAGGGGTTGCAGATACGCAGTATTTT,CASSDSPGVADTQYF
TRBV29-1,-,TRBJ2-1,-,TGCAGCGTGGGCCAGACCCCCTACAATGAGCAGTTCTTC,CSVGQTPYNEQFF
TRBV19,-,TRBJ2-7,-,TGTGCCAGTAGTATCTCTCACAGGGTTGGTTACGAGCAGTACTTC,CASSISHRVGYEQYF
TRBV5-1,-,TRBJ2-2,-,TGCGCCAGCAGCTTATGGGGTGCCACCGGGGAGCTGTTTTTT,CASSLWGATGELFF
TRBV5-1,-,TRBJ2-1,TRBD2,TGCGCCAGCAGCTTGAGCCTGGGACTAGCGGGAGTGGAGCAGTTCTTC,CASSLSLGLAGVEQFF
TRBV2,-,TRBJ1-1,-,TGTGCCAGCTTCCCCGGCCTCGCGAGCGGTGAAGCTTTCTTT,CASFPGLASGEAFF
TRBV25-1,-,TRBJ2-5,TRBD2,TGTGCCAGCAGTGAATGGGTAGCGGGGGGACCACAAGAGACCCAGTACTTC,CASSEWVAGGPQETQYF
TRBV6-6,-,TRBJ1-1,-,TGTGCCAGCAGTTGGGACTTTACTGAAGCTTTCTTT,CASSWDFTEAFF
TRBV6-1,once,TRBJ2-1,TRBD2,TGTGCCAGCAGTGAGAGTAGCGGGAGCTGGAATGAGCAGTTCTTC,CASSESSGSWNEQFF
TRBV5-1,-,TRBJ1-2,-,TGCGCCAGCAGCTTGGCCCCTGGACAGTCCTACTATGGCTACACCTTC,CASSLAPGQSYYGYTF
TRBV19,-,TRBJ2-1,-,TGTGCCTCCCGGTCGGCCCTCGGAGTCAATGAGCAGTTCTTC,CASRSALGVNEQFF
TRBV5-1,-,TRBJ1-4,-,TGCGCCAGCAGCTTGGAGGCAGGGAACGAAAAACTGTTTTTT,CASSLEAGNEKLFF
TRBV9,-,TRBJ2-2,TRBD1,TGTGCCAGCAGCGCCCAGGGGGCCTCGAACACCGGGGAGCTGTTTTTT,CASSAQGASNTGELFF
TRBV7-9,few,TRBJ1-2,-,TGTGCCAGCAGCAAAGGGGGGTTCGACTATGGCTACACCTTC,CASSKGGFDYGYTF
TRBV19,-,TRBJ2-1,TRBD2,TGTGCCAGTACCCCACTAGCGGGAAGATACAATGAGCAGTTCTTC,CASTPLAGRYNEQFF
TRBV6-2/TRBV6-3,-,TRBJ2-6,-,TGTGCCAGCAGTTACGCCGCAGTCATCTCTGGGGCCAACGTCCTGACTTTC,CASSYAAVISGANVLTF
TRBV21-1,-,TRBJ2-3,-,TGTGCCAGCAGCAACCCCCGGGACTTAGGCACAGATACGCAGTATTTT,CASSNPRDLGTDTQYF
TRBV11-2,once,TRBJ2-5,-,TGTGCCAGCAGCTTAGACAGGATTCAGGGCCAAGAGACCCAGTACTTC,CASSLDRIQGQETQYF
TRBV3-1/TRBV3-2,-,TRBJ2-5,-,TGTGCCAGCAGCCAAGAGCTCGGGTCAGGGCCACAAGAGACCCAGTACTTC,CASSQELGSGPQETQYF
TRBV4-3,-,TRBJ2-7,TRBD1,TGCGCCAGCAGCCAAGAAGACAGGGGGCTTTACGAGCAGTACTTC,CASSQEDRGLYEQYF